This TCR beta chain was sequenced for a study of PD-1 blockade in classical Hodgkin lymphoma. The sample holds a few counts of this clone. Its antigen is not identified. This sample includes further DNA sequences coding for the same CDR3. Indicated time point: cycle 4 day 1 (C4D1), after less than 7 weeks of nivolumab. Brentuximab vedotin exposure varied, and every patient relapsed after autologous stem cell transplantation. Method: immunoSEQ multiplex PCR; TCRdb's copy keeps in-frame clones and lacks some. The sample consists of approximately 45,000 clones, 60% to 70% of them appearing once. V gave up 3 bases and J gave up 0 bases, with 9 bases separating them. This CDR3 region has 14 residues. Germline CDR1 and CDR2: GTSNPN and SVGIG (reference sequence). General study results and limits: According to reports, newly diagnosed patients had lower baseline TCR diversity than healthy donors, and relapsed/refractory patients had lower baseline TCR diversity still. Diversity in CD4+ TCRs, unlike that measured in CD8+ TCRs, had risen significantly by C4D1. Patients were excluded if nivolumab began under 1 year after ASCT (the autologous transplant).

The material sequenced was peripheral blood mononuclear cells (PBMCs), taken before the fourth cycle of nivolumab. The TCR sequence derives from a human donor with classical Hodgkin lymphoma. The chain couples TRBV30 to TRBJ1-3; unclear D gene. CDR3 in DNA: TGTGCCTGGAGAACGGGGTTCTCTGGAAACACCATATATTTT. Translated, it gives CAWRTGFSGNTIYF.